Listed here is a single T cell receptor beta chain. No antigen is known for it. The germline V gene has CDR1 MNHEY and CDR2 SVGAGI. The CDR3 totals 15 residues. Trimming took 6 bases from V and 7 from J, leaving 22 bases between them. These data come from a study of cytomegalovirus exposure and HLA in healthy donors. The overall study: Earlier, 100 million to 130 million unique TCR beta sequences were recovered from around 180 million T cells by an analysis. Whole-study results and caveats: The likely origin of a cluster of highly shared sequence variants was a sequencing artifact. Earlier analysis yielded a pattern in which most TCR beta V segments were productive about 87% or about 30% of the time.

Amplification used 60 Vbeta primers and 13 Jbeta primers. Produced via immunoSEQ multiplex PCR; TCRdb's table is partial and in-frame only. The sample has over 130,000 clones, about 80% seen once. Sequencing was carried out using PBMCs. The rearrangement links TRBV6-5 to TRBJ2-7; a weak D match, TRBD2 (8 bases). This receptor was identified in a man aged 30 to 45 in good health and CMV-seropositive. CDR3 in amino acids: CASSRGGQSAPEQYF. CDR3 bases: TGTGCCAGCAGCCGGGGGGGACAGAGTGCCCCTGAGCAGTACTTC.